This T cell receptor (beta chain) originates from a study of blood T cell repertoires in COVID-19. Background on the study: Donors in the United States, Italy and Spain gave samples during acute or convalescent COVID-19. T cells, B-cell-depleted T cells, or PBMCs supplied cDNA or gDNA.

In the original analysis: By means of reference gene primer amplification, nucleated cell counts were estimated. The table came from immunoSEQ multiplex PCR; TCRdb's copy has only in-frame clones and leaves some out. The V and J calls and clone size come from that table; D and trimming were worked out from the DNA. The table includes roughly 130,000 clones, more than 75% detected once. The V gene's germline CDR1 is SGHRS and CDR2 YFSETQ. The CDR3 has 18 residues. J was trimmed by 0 bases and V by 3 bases; bases with no gene match: 10. Sequencing was carried out using peripheral blood. V is TRBV5-1 and J is TRBJ1-3; TRBD1 matches at 9 bases. The receptor comes from a man between 45 and 60 years old with active COVID-19. The CDR3 nucleotides are TGCGCCAGCAGCTGGACAGGGGCGTCTACTCTCTCTGGAAACACCATATATTTT. It translates to CASSWTGASTLSGNTIYF.